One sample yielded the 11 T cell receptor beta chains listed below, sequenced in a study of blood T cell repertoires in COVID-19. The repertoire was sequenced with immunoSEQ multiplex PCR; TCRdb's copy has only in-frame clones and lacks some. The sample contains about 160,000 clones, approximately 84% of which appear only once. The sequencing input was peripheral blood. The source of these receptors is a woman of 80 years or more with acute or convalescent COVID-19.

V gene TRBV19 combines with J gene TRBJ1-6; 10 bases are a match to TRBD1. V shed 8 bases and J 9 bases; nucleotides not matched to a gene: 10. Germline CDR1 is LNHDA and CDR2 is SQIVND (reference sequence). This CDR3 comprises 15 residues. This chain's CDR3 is CASWDRGTIGSPLHF. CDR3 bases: TGTGCCAGTTGGGACAGGGGTACGATTGGTTCACCCCTCCACTTT.

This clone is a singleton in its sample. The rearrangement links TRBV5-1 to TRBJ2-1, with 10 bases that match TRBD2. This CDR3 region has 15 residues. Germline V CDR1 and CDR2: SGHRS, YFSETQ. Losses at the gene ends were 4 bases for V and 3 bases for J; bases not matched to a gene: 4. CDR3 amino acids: CASSPSGSRYNEQFF. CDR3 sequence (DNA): TGCGCCAGCAGCCCTAGCGGGAGCCGCTACAATGAGCAGTTCTTC. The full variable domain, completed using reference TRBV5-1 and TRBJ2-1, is KAGVTQTPRYLIKTRGQQVTLSCSPISGHRSVSWYQQTPGQGLQFLFEYFSETQRNKGNFPGRFSGRQFSNSRSEMNVSTLELGDSALYLCASSPSGSRYNEQFFGPGTRLTVL.

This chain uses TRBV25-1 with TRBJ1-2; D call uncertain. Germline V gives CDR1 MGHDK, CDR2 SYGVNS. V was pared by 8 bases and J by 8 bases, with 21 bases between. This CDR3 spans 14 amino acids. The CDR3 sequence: CASLMSGFSVGYTF. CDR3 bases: TGTGCCAGCCTCATGTCGGGGTTCTCGGTAGGCTACACCTTC.

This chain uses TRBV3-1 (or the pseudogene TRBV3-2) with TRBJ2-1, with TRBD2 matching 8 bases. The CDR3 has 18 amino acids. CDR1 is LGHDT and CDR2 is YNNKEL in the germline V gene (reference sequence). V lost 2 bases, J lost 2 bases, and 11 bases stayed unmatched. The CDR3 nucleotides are TGTGCCAGCAGCCAATGGTATCTGAGTAGCGGGACCTACAATGAGCAGTTCTTC. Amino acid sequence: CASSQWYLSSGTYNEQFF.

The CDR3 loop is CASSLEGGQNEAFF. CDR3 coding DNA: TGTGCCAGCAGCTTAGAGGGTGGACAGAATGAAGCTTTCTTT. The V gene is TRBV7-9, the J gene TRBJ1-1; TRBD1 might be the D (6 bases). Germline V gene sequence: CDR1 SEHNR, CDR2 FQNEAQ (reference sequence). The CDR3 sequence is 14 residues long. Deletions cut 1 base from V and 7 bases from J, with 13 bases between.

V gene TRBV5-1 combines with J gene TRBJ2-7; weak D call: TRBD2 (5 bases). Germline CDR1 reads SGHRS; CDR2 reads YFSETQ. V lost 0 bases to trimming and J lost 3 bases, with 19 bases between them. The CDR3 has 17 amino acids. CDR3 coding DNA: TGCGCCAGCAGCTTGGGAAGCTCCACCGGGGAATACTACGAGCAGTACTTC. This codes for CASSLGSSTGEYYEQYF.

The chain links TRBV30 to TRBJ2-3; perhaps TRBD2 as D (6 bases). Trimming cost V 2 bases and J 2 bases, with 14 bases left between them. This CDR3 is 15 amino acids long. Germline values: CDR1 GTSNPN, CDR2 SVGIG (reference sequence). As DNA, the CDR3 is TGTGCCTGGAGTACCGGGAGTCTCATCACAGATACGCAGTATTTT. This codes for CAWSTGSLITDTQYF.

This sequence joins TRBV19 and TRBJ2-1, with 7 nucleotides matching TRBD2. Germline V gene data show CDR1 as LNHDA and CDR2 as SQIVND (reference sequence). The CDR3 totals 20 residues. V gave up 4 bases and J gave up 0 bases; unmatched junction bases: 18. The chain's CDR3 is CASSNYPPRDYLSSYNEQFF. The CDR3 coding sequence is TGTGCCAGTAGTAATTACCCACCCCGGGACTACCTTAGCTCCTACAATGAGCAGTTCTTC.

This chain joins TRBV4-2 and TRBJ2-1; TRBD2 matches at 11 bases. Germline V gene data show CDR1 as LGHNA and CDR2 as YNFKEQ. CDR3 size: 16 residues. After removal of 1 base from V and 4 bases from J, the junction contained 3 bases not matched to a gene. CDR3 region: CASSQGTSGLYNEQFF. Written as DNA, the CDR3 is TGTGCCAGCAGCCAAGGGACTAGCGGGTTATACAATGAGCAGTTCTTC.

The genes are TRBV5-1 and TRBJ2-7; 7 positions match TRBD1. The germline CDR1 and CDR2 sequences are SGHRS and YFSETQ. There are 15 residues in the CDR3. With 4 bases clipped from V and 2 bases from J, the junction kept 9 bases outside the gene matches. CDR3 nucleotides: TGCGCCAGCAGCGAGGGACAGCGTTTAACCTACGAGCAGTACTTC. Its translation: CASSEGQRLTYEQYF.

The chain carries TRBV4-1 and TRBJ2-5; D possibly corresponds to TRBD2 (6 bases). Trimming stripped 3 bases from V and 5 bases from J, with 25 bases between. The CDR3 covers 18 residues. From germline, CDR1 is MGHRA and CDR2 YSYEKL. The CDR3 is CASSQAHREIYRGETQYF. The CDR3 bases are TGCGCCAGCAGCCAGGCACACCGGGAGATCTACAGAGGGGAGACCCAGTACTTC.